These 3 T cell receptor beta chains share one sample of origin, sequenced in a study of control samples from healthy donors and cancer patients. The repertoire was sequenced with immunoSEQ multiplex PCR; TCRdb's copy has only in-frame clones and lacks some. The sample lists some 150,000 clones, about 93% occurring once. Input material: blood. These receptors came from an older woman in good health.

This chain joins TRBV29-1 and TRBJ2-5; 8 bases line up with TRBD2. After removal of 6 bases from V and 3 bases from J, the junction contained 3 bases not matched to a gene. Germline-derived CDR1 and CDR2 are SQVTM and ANQGSEA. The CDR3 extends over 12 amino acids. The CDR3 DNA reads TGCAGCGTCCTAGCGGGCAAAGAGACCCAGTACTTC. Translating it yields CSVLAGKETQYF.

This chain joins TRBV28 and TRBJ2-7; 7 bases agree with TRBD1. V lost 5 bases and J lost 0; bases outside the gene matches: 4. The germline gives CDR1 MDHEN, CDR2 SYDVKM. The CDR3 covers 14 residues. CDR3 nucleotide sequence: TGTGCCAGCAGTGCGACAGGGAACTCCTACGAGCAGTACTTC. It encodes CASSATGNSYEQYF. The full variable domain, in which reference TRBV28 and TRBJ2-7 provide the parts outside the CDR3, is DVKVTQSSRYLVKRTGEKVFLECVQDMDHENMFWYRQDPGLGLRLIYFSYDVKMKEKGDIPEGYSVSREKKERFSLILESASTNQTSMYLCASSATGNSYEQYFGPGTRLTVT.

The chain combines TRBV7-8 with TRBJ1-3; 12 positions match TRBD1. This CDR3 has 16 amino acids. Germline V CDR1 and CDR2: SGHVS, FQNEAQ. J lost 3 bases, V lost 5 bases, and 5 bases had no gene match. The CDR3 coding sequence is TGTGCCAGCAGCCGAGGGACAGGGGGCGGTGGAAACACCATATATTTT. Translating gives CASSRGTGGGGNTIYF.